The next 19 T cell receptor beta chains were all read from a single sample in a study of tumor-infiltrating lymphocytes in primary liver carcinoma. A primer matching the constant region was used to make TCR beta cDNA from approximately 0.55 ug of total RNA. It was through three nested multiplex PCR rounds of slightly modified ARM-PCR that TCR beta libraries arose. The opening two PCR rounds, nine to eleven cycles each, paired TRBV1-TRBV30 forward primers with a C-beta reverse primer. TCRdb processed the multiplex PCR reads anew with MiXCR; each CDR3 protein has one entry. The table records about 50,000 distinct CDR3 sequences, about 80% of them present only once. The tissue used was unsorted bulk material of about 19-33 mg. RNA and DNA were co-extracted from it with the AllPrep DNA/RNA mini kit. Specimen: liver tumor tissue from sampling region 5. Subset of the sample: tumor region T5, tumor centre. The receptors derive from a man in his forties or fifties with primary liver carcinoma and hepatitis B virus infection.

In the case of this clonotype: A junction end diverges from the germline sequence, so it may reflect a read error. The CDR3 nucleotides are TGTGCCAGCAGCTTAGTAGGCAACCTCCAAGAGACTCAGAACTTC. Translated: CASSLVGNLQETQNF. The chain carries TRBV7-2 and TRBJ2-5; D gene ambiguous. In germline, CDR1 is SGHTA, CDR2 FQGNSA. This CDR3 contains 15 residues. Complete variable domain (other parts from reference TRBV7-2 and TRBJ2-5): GAGVSQSPSNKVTEKGKDVELRCDPISGHTALYWYRQSLGQGLEFLIYFQGNSAPDKSGLPSDRFSAERTGGSVSTLTIQRTQQEDSAVYLCASSLVGNLQETQNFGPGTRLLVL.

Remarks on this clonotype: Mismatch with germline at one junction end may stem from a read error. The CDR3 DNA is TGTATCAGCAGCCGGGAAACTGGGAGGGTCGGAGATACGCAATATTTT. Its protein is CISSRETGRVGDTQYF. J is TRBJ2-3 and V is TRBV11-2; TRBD2 aligns across 7 bases. The CDR3 contains 16 residues. Germline CDR1 reads SGHAT; CDR2 reads FQNNGV.

With regard to this clonotype: A read error is possible here, since a much larger clone lies one base away. The rearrangement joins TRBV7-3 to TRBJ1-1, with D possibly being TRBD1 (6 bases). CDR1 is SGHTA and CDR2 is FQGTGA in the germline V gene. This CDR3 is 15 amino acids long. CDR3 region: CASSPTGGLNTGAFF. CDR3 in DNA: TGTGCCAGCAGCCCGACGGGGGGCCTGAACACTGGAGCTTTCTTT.

V usage is TRBV6-1 and J usage is TRBJ2-2; D might be TRBD2 (5 bases). The CDR3 loop spans 15 amino acids. Germline V gene sequence: CDR1 MNHNS, CDR2 SASEGT. V was clipped by 7 bases and J by 11 bases, with 23 bases between them. The CDR3 protein is CASKSGGSVREELFF. CDR3 bases: TGTGCCAGCAAAAGTGGCGGTAGCGTAAGGGAAGAGCTGTTTTTT.

This clonotype was detected ten times or more. The chain combines TRBV5-4 with TRBJ2-1; D is unclear. Trimming shortened V by 3 bases and J by 6 bases, and 10 bases separated the two germline ends. CDR3 length equals 13 residues. The germline V gene encodes CDR1 SGHNT and CDR2 YYREEE (reference sequence). CDR3 sequence reads: CASSSRQLNEQFF. The CDR3 coding sequence is TGTGCCAGCAGCTCGCGGCAACTCAATGAGCAGTTCTTC. Complete variable domain (other parts from reference TRBV5-4 and TRBJ2-1): ETGVTQSPTHLIKTRGQQVTLRCSSQSGHNTVSWYQQALGQGPQFIFQYYREEENGRGNFPPRFSGLQFPNYSSELNVNALELDDSALYLCASSSRQLNEQFFGPGTRLTVL.

A remark on this clonotype: One end of the junction fails to match germline, which may point to a read error. The J gene is TRBJ1-1, the V gene TRBV6-5; 7 bases fit TRBD1. CDR1 is MNHEY, CDR2 SVGAGI, per germline. The CDR3 length is 16 residues. The CDR3 spells CASSWGTVGMNTEAFF. The DNA for the CDR3 is TGTGCCAGCAGTTGGGGGACAGTGGGGATGAACACTGAAGCTTTCTTC.

The chain couples TRBV12-3 or TRBV12-4 to TRBJ2-1, with 8 positions matching TRBD2. The CDR3 has 20 amino acids. The junction had 21 bases not matched to a gene; V was cut back by 7 bases and J by 1 base. The CDR3 spells CASNPTLGTRDSESYNEQFF. CDR3 nucleotides: TGTGCCAGCAATCCAACCCTAGGGACTAGAGACAGTGAATCCTACAATGAGCAGTTCTTC.

The gene calls are TRBV11-1 and TRBJ2-1; 9 bases map to TRBD2. This CDR3 comprises 13 residues. V trimming: 8 bases; J trimming: 7 bases; junction bases outside the gene matches: 6. In germline, CDR1 is SGHAT, CDR2 FQDESV (reference sequence). As DNA, the CDR3 is TGTGCCAGCTGTGCGGGAGGGTCGAATGAGCAGTTCTTC. This sequence encodes CASCAGGSNEQFF.

This clonotype was detected ten times or more. The rearrangement joins TRBV19 to TRBJ2-2, with 8 bases fitting TRBD1. The CDR3 has 14 residues. V trimming: 5 bases; J trimming: 4 bases; junction bases outside the gene matches: 3. Per the germline V gene, CDR1 is LNHDA and CDR2 is SQIVND (reference sequence). CDR3 nucleotide sequence: TGTGCCAGTAGTCACGGACAGGGCACCGGGGAGCTGTTTTTT. This gives the protein CASSHGQGTGELFF.

Worth noting for this clonotype: No conserved phenylalanine or tryptophan is present at the end of the CDR3, so a read error is the likely explanation. The chain carries TRBV28 and TRBJ2-4; D is perhaps TRBD1 (6 bases). This CDR3 comprises 16 residues. Germline lookup yields CDR1 MDHEN and CDR2 SYDVKM. V was cut by 5 bases and J by 0 bases, with 14 bases left in between. The DNA of the CDR3 is TGTGCCAGCAGTCAAGCGGACAGTATAGCCAAAAACATTCAGTACATC. Amino acid sequence: CASSQADSIAKNIQYI.

The table lists this clonotype with a count of one. This is likely a read error, given that the CDR3 carries no conserved phenylalanine or tryptophan at its end. The rearrangement links TRBV6-6 to TRBJ1-1; TRBD1 aligns across 7 bases. Looked up from germline, CDR1 is MNHNY and CDR2 is SVGAGI (reference sequence). CDR3 length equals 13 residues. V lost 6 bases to trimming and J lost 5 bases; unmatched junction nucleotides: 6. CDR3 DNA sequence: TGTGCCAGCAGCACAGGGGTTACTACTGAAGCTTTCTAT. It encodes CASSTGVTTEAFY.

Regarding this clonotype: The junction and the germline gene differ at one end; a read error may be behind it. The chain joins TRBV7-9 to TRBJ1-4; unclear D gene. The V gene's germline CDR1 is SEHNR and CDR2 FQNEAQ (reference sequence). The CDR3 spans 13 residues. In nucleotides, the CDR3 is TGTGCCAGTAGCTCCACAGAGGTGGGAAAACTGTTTTTT. Translated, it gives CASSSTEVGKLFF.

This rearrangement joins TRBV24-1 to TRBJ2-1, with D tentatively TRBD2 (6 bases). With 3 bases removed from V and 7 bases from J, the gap between germline ends came to 18 bases. Germline CDR1 and CDR2: KGHDR and SFDVKD. This CDR3 is built from 16 residues. CDR3 in amino acids: CATSDGISGQKNEQFF. CDR3 in DNA: TGTGCCACCAGTGATGGCATTAGCGGCCAGAAGAATGAGCAGTTCTTC.

At least ten counts were recorded for this clonotype. V gene TRBV28 combines with J gene TRBJ2-2, with a possible D match to TRBD2 (6 bases). The CDR3 spans 14 residues. Germline CDR1 and CDR2: MDHEN and SYDVKM. Between the trimmed V and J ends, which lost 11 bases and 2 bases, there was a span of 15 bases. DNA for the CDR3: TGTGCCGCCAGGAGGGACCTTAACACCGGGGAGCTGTTTTTT. The encoded protein is CAARRDLNTGELFF.

This chain joins TRBV24-1 and TRBJ2-3, with D maybe TRBD2 (5 bases). Germline V gene lookup returns CDR1 KGHDR and CDR2 SFDVKD. This CDR3 has 14 residues. The CDR3 sequence is CVTSDRDSPFRQYF. DNA of the CDR3: TGTGTTACCAGTGACCGGGATAGCCCCTTTAGGCAGTATTTT.

Regarding this clonotype: The junction shows a germline mismatch at one end, possibly a read error. The chain combines TRBV6-2 or TRBV6-3 with TRBJ2-7; D gene uncertain. The CDR3 totals 12 residues. In germline, CDR1 is MNHEY, CDR2 SVGEGT. Here the CDR3 reads CASTFSVYEKYF. The DNA for the CDR3 is TGTGCCAGCACCTTTAGTGTCTACGAGAAGTACTTC.

This clonotype rates as medium-sized. The chain joins TRBV4-2 to TRBJ2-1; 7 bases agree with TRBD2. V lost 2 bases and J lost 0; bases outside the gene matches: 4. This CDR3 has 16 residues. The germline V gene has CDR1 LGHNA and CDR2 YNFKEQ. The DNA for the CDR3 is TGTGCCAGCAGCCAACTTAGCGGGCTCTCCTACAATGAGCAGTTCTTC. Its protein is CASSQLSGLSYNEQFF.

With regard to this clonotype: Mismatch with germline at one junction end may stem from a read error. The chain uses TRBV12-5 and TRBJ1-1; a weak D match, TRBD1 (5 bases). Germline loops: CDR1 LGHNT, CDR2 FRNRAP. The CDR3 runs to 17 residues. CDR3 residues: CANGLPKNLDKDTEAFF. The CDR3 DNA sequence: TGTGCTAATGGTTTGCCTAAAAACCTGGACAAAGACACTGAAGCTTTCTTT.

In regard to this clonotype: A junction boundary mismatches the germline segment, possibly from a read error. The rearrangement links TRBV5-1 to TRBJ2-5, with D hard to call. The CDR3 runs 11 residues. Germline values: CDR1 SGHRS, CDR2 YFSETQ. The CDR3 bases are TGCTCCAGCAGCACAGAGGAGACCCAGTACTTC. This sequence encodes CSSSTEETQYF. The complete variable domain, with remaining parts taken from reference TRBV5-1 and TRBJ2-5, reads KAGVTQTPRYLIKTRGQQVTLSCSPISGHRSVSWYQQTPGQGLQFLFEYFSETQRNKGNFPGRFSGRQFSNSRSEMNVSTLELGDSALYLCSSSTEETQYFGPGTRLLVL.